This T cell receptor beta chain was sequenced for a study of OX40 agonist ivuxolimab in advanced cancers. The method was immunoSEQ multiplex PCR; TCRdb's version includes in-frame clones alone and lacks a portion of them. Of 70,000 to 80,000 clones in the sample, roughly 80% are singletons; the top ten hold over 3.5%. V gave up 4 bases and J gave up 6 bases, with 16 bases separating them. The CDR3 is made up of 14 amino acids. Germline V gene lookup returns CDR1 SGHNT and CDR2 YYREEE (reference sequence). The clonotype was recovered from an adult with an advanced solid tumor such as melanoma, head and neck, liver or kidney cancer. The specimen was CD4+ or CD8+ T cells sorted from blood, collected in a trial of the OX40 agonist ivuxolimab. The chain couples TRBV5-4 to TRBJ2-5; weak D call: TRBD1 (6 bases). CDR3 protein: CASSTPDRSKTQYF. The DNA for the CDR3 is TGTGCCAGCAGCACCCCCGACAGGTCGAAGACCCAGTACTTC. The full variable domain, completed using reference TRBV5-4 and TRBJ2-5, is ETGVTQSPTHLIKTRGQQVTLRCSSQSGHNTVSWYQQALGQGPQFIFQYYREEENGRGNFPPRFSGLQFPNYSSELNVNALELDDSALYLCASSTPDRSKTQYFGPGTRLLVL.